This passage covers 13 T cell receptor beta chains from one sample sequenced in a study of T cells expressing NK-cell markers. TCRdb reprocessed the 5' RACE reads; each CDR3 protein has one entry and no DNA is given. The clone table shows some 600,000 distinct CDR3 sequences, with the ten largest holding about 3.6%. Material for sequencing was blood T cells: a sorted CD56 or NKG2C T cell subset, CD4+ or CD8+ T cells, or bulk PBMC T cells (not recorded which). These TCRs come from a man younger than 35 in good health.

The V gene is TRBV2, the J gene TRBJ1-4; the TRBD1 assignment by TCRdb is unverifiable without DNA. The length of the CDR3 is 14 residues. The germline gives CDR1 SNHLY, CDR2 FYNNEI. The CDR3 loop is CASTGIPTNEKLFF.

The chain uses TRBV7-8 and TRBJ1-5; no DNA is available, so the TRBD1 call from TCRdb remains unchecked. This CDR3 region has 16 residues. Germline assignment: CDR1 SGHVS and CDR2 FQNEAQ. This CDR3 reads CASSLGFRGSNQPQHF.

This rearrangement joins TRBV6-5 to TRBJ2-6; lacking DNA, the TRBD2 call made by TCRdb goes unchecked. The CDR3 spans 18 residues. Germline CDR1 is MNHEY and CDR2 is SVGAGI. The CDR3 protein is CASSYSSGLGSGANVLTF.

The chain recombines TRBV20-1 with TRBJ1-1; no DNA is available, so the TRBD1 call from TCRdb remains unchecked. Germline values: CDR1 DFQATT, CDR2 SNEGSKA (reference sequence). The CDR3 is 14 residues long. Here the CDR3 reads CSAVGWGRVTEAFF.

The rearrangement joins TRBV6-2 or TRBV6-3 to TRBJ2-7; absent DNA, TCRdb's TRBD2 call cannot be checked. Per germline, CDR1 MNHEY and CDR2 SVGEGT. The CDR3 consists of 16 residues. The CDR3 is CASSYRGPAGVGEQYF.

CDR3 residues: CASKESGNSYNEQFF. The rearrangement uses TRBV5-1 and TRBJ2-1; TCRdb's D call, TRBD2, is unchecked because there is no DNA. Germline assignment: CDR1 SGHRS and CDR2 YFSETQ. The CDR3 is 15 residues long.

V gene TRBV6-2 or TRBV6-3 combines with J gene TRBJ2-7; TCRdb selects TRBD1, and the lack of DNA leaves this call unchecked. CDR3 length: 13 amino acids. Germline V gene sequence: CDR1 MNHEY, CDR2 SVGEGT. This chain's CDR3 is CASSYQTGIPEYF.

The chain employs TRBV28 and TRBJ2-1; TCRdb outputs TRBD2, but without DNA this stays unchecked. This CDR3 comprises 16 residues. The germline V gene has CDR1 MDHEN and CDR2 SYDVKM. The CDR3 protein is CASRPTSGSGLSEQFF.

CDR3 loop: CATQGQPASDEQFF. The rearrangement links TRBV6-5 to TRBJ2-1; TCRdb proposes TRBD1, but this gene call is untestable without DNA. Per germline, CDR1 MNHEY and CDR2 SVGAGI. The CDR3 length is 14 residues.

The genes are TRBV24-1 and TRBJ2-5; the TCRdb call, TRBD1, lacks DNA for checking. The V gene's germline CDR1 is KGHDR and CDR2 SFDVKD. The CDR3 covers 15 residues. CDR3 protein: CATSDLSGGAKTQYF.

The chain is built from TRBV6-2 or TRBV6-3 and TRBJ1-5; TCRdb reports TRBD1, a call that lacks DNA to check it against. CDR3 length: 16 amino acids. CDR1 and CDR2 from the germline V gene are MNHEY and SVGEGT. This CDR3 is CASSYIFRELWGPQHF.

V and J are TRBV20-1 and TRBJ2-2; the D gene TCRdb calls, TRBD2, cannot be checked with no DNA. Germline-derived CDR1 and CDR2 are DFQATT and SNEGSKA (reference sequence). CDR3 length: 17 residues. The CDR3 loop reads CSVRATSGRSNPGELFF.

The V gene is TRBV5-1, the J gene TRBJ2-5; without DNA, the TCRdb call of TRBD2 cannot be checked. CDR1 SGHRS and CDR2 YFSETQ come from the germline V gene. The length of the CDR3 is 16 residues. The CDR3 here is CASSLERAGGRETQYF.